This T cell receptor (beta chain) was captured in a study of shared clonotypes between healthy human individuals. Study summary: The study used three CD4 naive, three CD4 memory, two CD8 naive and one CD8 memory plate per donor.

As for this clone: No antigen is known for it.

General study findings and limits: Depth was large, yet rarefaction showed that sorted-subset sequencing was incomplete.

Clones were sequenced by immunoSEQ multiplex PCR, and TCRdb holds only the in-frame ones, with some missing. The sample lists some 980,000 clones; about 80% were seen once. The CDR3 totals 15 residues. The ends lost 4 bases at V and 2 bases at J; junction bases unmatched: 5. Germline CDR1 and CDR2: WSHSY and SAAADI. The material sequenced was memory CD4+ T cells sorted from blood. Subset reported: CD45RA-negative fraction. This sequence originates from a man aged 18 to 30 in good health. This chain joins TRBV10-2 and TRBJ2-7; TRBD2 matches 10 bases. This CDR3 is CASSVSLAGAYEQYF. In nucleotides, the CDR3 is TGCGCCAGCAGTGTGAGTCTAGCGGGGGCCTACGAGCAGTACTTC.